This T cell receptor (beta chain) came from a study of spatial heterogeneity in lung cancer (dated by TCRdb to between 2019 and 2020). Broadly, across the study: More beta-chain than alpha-chain transcripts were consistently detected, likely reflecting higher beta-chain transcript abundance. In the raw uncorrected reads, each unique combination of TCR and UMI appeared more than ten times on average. Both alpha and beta chains were TCR-sequenced in samples taken at surgery, namely 220 tumor regions, around 64 matched nontumor lung samples and around 53 PBMC samples. The study linked features of the TCR repertoire to counts of nonsynonymous mutations, which were determined by whole-exome sequencing of tumor tissue. In non-small cell lung cancer, the study quantitatively compared TCR alpha and beta repertoires across several tumor regions, matched nontumor lung, and blood. What the study reported, not specific to this receptor: Ubiquitous expanded tumor TCRs showed up in blood more often at tumor resection than at routine follow-up. Confirming at a functional level the hypothesis that regional TCRs recognize regional mutations was considered to require additional single-cell paired TCR alpha and beta sequencing.

Sample time point, as interpreted from the label and publication: sample taken at primary tumor resection. Without any cell sorting, TCR sequencing was performed on whole RNA extracted either from tumor and nontumor lung tissue or from cryopreserved PBMC samples. The donors were some 70 patients from the lung TRACERx cohort who had early-stage, untreated non-small cell lung cancer. A patient was chosen for TCR sequencing only when enough RNA was available from at least two tumor regions. This clonotype was seen repeatedly, ten times or more. The specificity of this receptor is unknown. Per-nucleotide qualities are absent, and no much larger clonotype sits a single base away. The library came from 5' RACE. Sequencing took place on a NextSeq 500. The TCR library protocol attached a unique molecular identifier to each TCR cDNA molecule to allow correction of PCR and sequencing errors. From the authors' description of their analysis: TCR identification, UMI-based error correction and CDR3 extraction were all carried out with Decombinator tools. TCRs above a frequency of 2 per 1,000, corresponding to the top 1% of the tumor frequency distribution, were defined as expanded. Rényi diversity was computed with the R vegan package after subsampling each repertoire 100 times to 5,000 TCRs. CDR3 similarity networks were built from amino acid triplet string-kernel similarity, connecting CDR3s with pairwise similarity above 0.82. The public reads were run again by TCRdb, first through fastp at Q25 and then through MiXCR, and only productive beta chains were kept. Here each entry gathers all rows of one CDR3 protein and keeps the most common genes and DNA. V and J calls and clone size were set by TCRdb, not the authors. Across this sample there are under 50,000 distinct CDR3 sequences, with 4% to 6% seen only once. The ten largest account for roughly 27% of the sample.

V and J are truncated by 0 bases and 4 bases respectively, leaving an intervening sequence of 8 bases. The CDR3 covers 14 residues, taking in both the cysteine and the phenylalanine. Of the read, only the CDR3 DNA is kept; its 42 bases are in frame from base 1. Taken from the germline V gene, the CDR1 and CDR2 loops are SGHRS and YFSETQ. The sequence links TRBV5-1 to TRBJ1-5; D gene: possibly TRBD1, on 5 matching bases. This clonotype was sampled from a female donor with early-stage non-small cell lung cancer. The sequenced sample was PBMCs, obtained at surgery. The DNA reads as follows: TGCGCCAGCAGCTTGGACGGGGGAAATCAGCCCCAGCATTTT. This yields the protein CASSLDGGNQPQHF.